The rows below give T cell receptor beta chains drawn from one sample of a study of beta chain features in type 1 diabetes. Clones were sequenced by immunoSEQ multiplex PCR, and TCRdb holds only the in-frame ones, with some missing. The table has about 260,000 clones, around 21% seen once. Source material: naive CD4+ T cells from blood. The receptors were gathered from a woman aged 40 to 49 with type 1 diabetes. CDR3s include the opening cysteine and the closing phenylalanine or tryptophan.

j_call,v_call,cdr3_aa
TRBJ2-1,TRBV7-9,CASSLGLAEGNEQFF
TRBJ2-5,TRBV7-2,CASSLVGSQETQYF
TRBJ2-3,TRBV5-1,CASSPEVADTQYF
TRBJ2-5,TRBV5-1,CASSLDDWLETQYF
TRBJ2-7,TRBV5-4,CASSLEGARAHEQYF
TRBJ2-3,TRBV4-2,CASSQMRGGTDTQYF
TRBJ1-5,TRBV30,CAWTLGSYSNQPQHF
TRBJ2-7,TRBV9,CASSGGGLAGNYEQYF
TRBJ2-5,TRBV30,CAWSGTGEEETQYF
TRBJ1-1,TRBV7-9,CASSPRRGILNTEAFF
TRBJ2-2,TRBV9,CASSAVSAGGNTGELFF
TRBJ1-1,TRBV30,CAWSVGGNTEAFF
TRBJ1-2,TRBV7-6,CASSSQTGQGASGYTF
TRBJ2-3,TRBV11-1,CASSAGTPGAQYF
TRBJ2-7,TRBV28,CASRPGTGVPYEQYF
TRBJ2-2,TRBV28,CASTGLSERGTRELFF
TRBJ2-3,TRBV29-1,CSVRRATDTQYF
TRBJ2-7,TRBV4-1,CASSQETGAGPYEQYF
TRBJ2-5,TRBV27,CASSPVSRGAETQYF
TRBJ2-3,TRBV4-3,CASSQETADTQYF
TRBJ1-2,TRBV2,CASSVGGAGGYTF
TRBJ2-5,TRBV28,CASSLSSPETQYF
TRBJ1-1,TRBV7-6,CASSLAQGAMNTEAFF
TRBJ2-5,TRBV7-9,CASTPMGRGKETQYF
TRBJ1-2,TRBV4-3,CASSQEDRASAGYTF
TRBJ2-2,TRBV4-1,CASSPSPGTVLGSGELFF
TRBJ2-7,TRBV7-9,CASSWDRADEQYF
TRBJ2-3,TRBV9,CASGVSTQGSTDTQYF
TRBJ1-5,TRBV25-1,CASSADRGYSNQPQHF
TRBJ2-7,TRBV25-1,CASSGLGLYEQYF
TRBJ2-7,TRBV2,CASKVGGDEQYF
TRBJ2-5,TRBV7-2,CASSPTRAETQYF
TRBJ1-5,TRBV18,CASSVGTGLSNQPQHF
TRBJ2-7,TRBV27,CATSGSGIPSGEQYF
TRBJ2-1,TRBV7-2,CASSPRVAGYNEQFF
TRBJ1-1,TRBV20-1,CSAREGGEAFF
TRBJ1-3,TRBV15,CATSRDRPRGNTIYF
TRBJ2-1,TRBV5-1,CASSETGAQKSEQFF
TRBJ2-7,TRBV5-1,CASSALGQGLDEQYF
TRBJ2-5,TRBV9,CASSVAGGLETQYF
TRBJ2-5,TRBV7-9,CASNMGPQETQYF
TRBJ2-2,TRBV9,CASSVMGGQSTGELFF
TRBJ1-1,TRBV28,CASTLRGDTEAFF
TRBJ1-2,TRBV28,CASSGSVPPLTGGYTF
TRBJ1-1,TRBV7-8,CASSSVLGTGGTEAFF
TRBJ2-3,TRBV4-2,CASSQEGGAGARTDTQYF
TRBJ2-5,TRBV5-1,CASSLDRETQYF
TRBJ2-7,TRBV28,CASSLLVTGGYEQYF
TRBJ1-2,TRBV19,CASSRDLWYGYTF
TRBJ1-2,TRBV25-1,CASSDDRRGGYTF
TRBJ2-1,TRBV4-1,CASSQAPGPQGYEQFF
TRBJ2-1,TRBV5-6,CASSLSGSGGMNEQFF
TRBJ1-1,TRBV30,CAWSAVGDTEAFF
TRBJ2-5,TRBV29-1,CSVVSVQETQYF
TRBJ2-5,TRBV2,CASSSQGLPQETQYF
TRBJ1-2,TRBV7-2,CASSRYPSTDGYTF
TRBJ1-1,TRBV29-1,CSTTQQGDTEAFF
TRBJ2-3,TRBV7-3,CASSSFGLGGSTDTQYF
TRBJ2-2,TRBV7-2,CASSSQGAGNTGELFF
TRBJ1-4,TRBV30,CAWSKGTGGNEKLFF